The 21 T cell receptor beta chains reported below all come from one sample, sequenced in a study of blood T cell repertoires in COVID-19. Clones were read by immunoSEQ multiplex PCR, and TCRdb kept only the in-frame ones, dropping some. The repertoire holds tens of thousands of clones, with around nine tenths as singletons. What was sequenced was peripheral blood. The receptors originated from a man in his fifties with active or convalescent COVID-19.

This clone was observed a few times. The V call is TRBV10-1, the J call TRBJ1-2; perhaps TRBD1 as D (5 bases). Germline CDR1 reads WNHNN; CDR2 reads SYGVQD (reference sequence). The CDR3 runs 13 residues. Between the trimmed V and J ends, which lost 8 bases and 6 bases, there was a span of 16 bases. CDR3 in DNA: TGCGCCAGCGCCGCCAGAGCAGGGCATGGCTACACCTTC. Residues: CASAARAGHGYTF.

The J gene is TRBJ2-5, the V gene TRBV12-3 or TRBV12-4; D remains unclear. The CDR3 consists of 13 residues. Trimming cost V 5 bases and J 1 base, with 8 bases left between them. The CDR3 spells CASSSATQETQYF. The CDR3 DNA reads TGTGCCAGCAGTAGCGCAACCCAAGAGACCCAGTACTTC.

The chain joins TRBV6-5 to TRBJ2-1, with D uncertain. The CDR3 extends over 11 amino acids. Germline CDR1 and CDR2: MNHEY and SVGAGI. V shed 7 bases and J shed 7 bases, with 8 bases lying between them. CDR3 bases: TGTGCCAGCATTAGACTTAATGAGCAGTTCTTC. This encodes CASIRLNEQFF.

This chain links TRBV30 with TRBJ1-4; 7 nucleotides agree with TRBD1. The germline CDR1 and CDR2 sequences are GTSNPN and SVGIG (reference sequence). Trimming at V came to 3 bases and at J to 4 bases, leaving 5 bases not matched to a gene. The CDR3 runs to 14 residues. CDR3 region: CAWRIGGGNEKLFF. DNA of the CDR3: TGTGCCTGGAGAATAGGGGGCGGTAATGAAAAACTGTTTTTT.

This rearrangement joins TRBV10-3 to TRBJ2-2; TRBD1 matches at 7 bases. The CDR3 length is 14 residues. Germline values: CDR1 ENHRY, CDR2 SYGVKD. V was clipped by 1 base and J by 5 bases; unmatched bases: 1. The DNA of the CDR3 is TGTGCCATCAGTGAGTGGGGACAGACCGGGGAGCTGTTTTTT. Protein: CAISEWGQTGELFF.

The rearrangement links TRBV5-8 to TRBJ1-2; the D is unclear. CDR1 SGHTS and CDR2 YDEGEE come from the germline V gene. Trimming removed 2 bases at V and 6 bases at J, with 11 bases between. The CDR3 length is 13 residues. CDR3 in amino acids: CASSFTAQDGYTF. Written as DNA, the CDR3 is TGTGCCAGCAGCTTTACGGCCCAGGATGGCTACACCTTC.

This clone was seen a single time. The rearrangement joins TRBV7-9 to TRBJ1-3; D perhaps matches TRBD1 (6 bases). This CDR3 spans 16 amino acids. V gave up 0 bases and J gave up 0 bases, with 9 bases separating them. In germline, CDR1 is SEHNR, CDR2 FQNEAQ (reference sequence). The CDR3 DNA follows: TGTGCCAGCAGCTTAGCAGGGGGTGGCTCTGGAAACACCATATATTTT. Its translation is CASSLAGGGSGNTIYF. The full variable domain, its missing parts supplied by reference TRBV7-9 and TRBJ1-3, is DTGVSQNPRHKITKRGQNVTFRCDPISEHNRLYWYRQTLGQGPEFLTYFQNEAQLEKSRLLSDRFSAERPKGSFSTLEIQRTEQGDSAMYLCASSLAGGGSGNTIYFGEGSWLTVV.

The chain combines TRBV6-6 with TRBJ2-2; possible D gene TRBD1, 6 bases. Germline lookup yields CDR1 MNHNY and CDR2 SVGAGI (reference sequence). There are 13 residues in the CDR3. V was pared by 4 bases and J by 5 bases, with 8 bases between. CDR3 coding DNA: TGTGCCAGCAGTTTAACAGGGACCGGGGAGCTGTTTTTT. As protein: CASSLTGTGELFF.

The CDR3 coding sequence is TGTGCCAGCAGCCAAGGACGGCGGGGGGGCCGAGAGACCCAGTACTTC. Protein product: CASSQGRRGGRETQYF. This chain links TRBV14 with TRBJ2-5; 9 nucleotides align to TRBD2. Trimming cost V 1 base and J 4 bases; bases outside gene matches: 7. This CDR3 region has 16 residues. Germline V gene lookup returns CDR1 SGHDN and CDR2 FVKESK.

The CDR3 here is CASSPDTNREQFF. CDR3 DNA: TGCGCCAGCAGCCCCGACACCAATCGGGAGCAGTTCTTC. V and J are TRBV5-1 and TRBJ2-1, with D unclear. This CDR3 has 13 amino acids. Germline assignment: CDR1 SGHRS and CDR2 YFSETQ. V was trimmed by 4 bases and J by 10 bases, leaving 15 bases between them.

The chain recombines TRBV6-6 with TRBJ2-3; 9 positions agree with TRBD1. The CDR3 loop spans 16 amino acids. J lost 5 bases, V lost 4 bases, and 10 bases had no gene match. Germline CDR1 MNHNY, CDR2 SVGAGI (reference sequence). Here the CDR3 DNA reads TGTGCCAGCAGTTCGTCTTTTGGACAGGGGATAGATACGCAGTATTTT. Amino acids: CASSSSFGQGIDTQYF.

The chain joins TRBV15 to TRBJ2-1; D is uncertain. CDR3 size: 11 residues. Germline CDR1 reads LNHNV; CDR2 reads YYDKDF (reference sequence). The V gene lost 1 base and the J gene lost 9 bases, with 4 bases spanning the gap. Here the CDR3 reads CATSRVGEQFF. Written as DNA, the CDR3 is TGTGCCACCAGCAGAGTCGGTGAGCAGTTCTTC.

This chain connects TRBV6-5 to TRBJ2-6; D might be TRBD1 (6 bases). The CDR3 is 15 residues long. V lost 6 bases to trimming and J lost 2 bases, with 11 bases between them. Germline V gene data show CDR1 as MNHEY and CDR2 as SVGAGI. The CDR3 sequence: CASRRTAPGANVLTF. The CDR3 DNA is TGTGCCAGCAGACGGACAGCTCCTGGGGCCAACGTCCTGACTTTC.

The chain links TRBV6-5 to TRBJ2-1; D perhaps matches TRBD2 (6 bases). Trimming cost V 0 bases and J 8 bases, with 11 bases left between them. In germline, CDR1 is MNHEY, CDR2 SVGAGI. The CDR3 has 14 residues. CDR3 residues: CASSYSPSVDEQFF. The CDR3 bases are TGTGCCAGCAGTTACTCCCCTAGCGTGGATGAGCAGTTCTTC.

The V gene is TRBV9, the J gene TRBJ2-3; D is perhaps TRBD1 (5 bases). CDR1 SGDLS and CDR2 YYNGEE come from the germline V gene. The CDR3 consists of 14 residues. V gave up 1 base and J gave up 6 bases, with 12 bases separating them. In DNA form, the CDR3 reads TGTGCCAGCAGCGTATTAGGACATTCGGATACGCAGTATTTT. Its protein is CASSVLGHSDTQYF.

CDR3 bases: TGTGCCAGCAGTTTGACAGGCTACACCGGGGAGCTGTTTTTT. It is translated as CASSLTGYTGELFF. This rearrangement joins TRBV6-2 or TRBV6-3 to TRBJ2-2; maybe TRBD1 (6 bases). This CDR3 has 14 amino acids. V lost 4 bases and J 3 bases, leaving 9 bases between the germline ends. The germline V gene encodes CDR1 MNHEY and CDR2 SVGEGT.

The chain has TRBV6-1 and TRBJ2-1; TRBD2 agrees at 12 bases. The length of the CDR3 is 16 residues. V trimming: 2 bases; J trimming: 8 bases; junction bases outside the gene matches: 7. CDR1 is MNHNS, CDR2 SASEGT, per germline. CDR3 nucleotides: TGTGCCAGCAGTGAATTCTCTAGCGGGGGGGCTGATGAGCAGTTCTTC. It codes for CASSEFSSGGADEQFF.

This chain uses TRBV3-1 (or the pseudogene TRBV3-2) with TRBJ2-1; D call uncertain. The CDR3 is made up of 15 amino acids. V was shortened by 0 bases and J by 3 bases, with 9 bases between the two germline ends. Germline V CDR1 and CDR2: LGHDT, YNNKEL (reference sequence). CDR3 DNA sequence: TGTGCCAGCAGCCAAGATCTGGCTAGCTACAATGAGCAGTTCTTC. Translation gives CASSQDLASYNEQFF.

This chain uses TRBV19 with TRBJ1-1; D remains unclear. Trimming took 2 bases from V and 4 from J, leaving 11 bases between them. The CDR3 covers 14 residues. CDR1 LNHDA and CDR2 SQIVND come from the germline V gene (reference sequence). Here the CDR3 DNA reads TGTGCCAGTAGTATACCTGGAGGGCCCACTGAAGCTTTCTTT. Its protein product is CASSIPGGPTEAFF.

The V and J genes are TRBV7-2 and TRBJ1-4; TRBD1 agrees at 8 bases. The germline CDR1 and CDR2 sequences are SGHTA and FQGNSA. With 5 bases clipped from V and 2 bases from J, the junction kept 4 bases outside the gene matches. The CDR3 has 15 residues. DNA for the CDR3: TGTGCCAGCAGCCCCTACAGGGGGACTAATGAAAAACTGTTTTTT. Amino acid sequence: CASSPYRGTNEKLFF.

The CDR3 reads CASSQQGINTGELFF. CDR3 bases: TGTGCCAGCAGCCAGCAGGGGATAAACACCGGGGAGCTGTTTTTT. The V and J genes are TRBV5-4 and TRBJ2-2; D may be TRBD1 (6 bases). V lost 4 bases and J 2 bases, leaving 12 bases between the germline ends. The CDR3 contains 15 residues. Germline CDR1 is SGHNT and CDR2 is YYREEE (reference sequence). Full variable domain (missing parts from reference TRBV5-4 and TRBJ2-2): ETGVTQSPTHLIKTRGQQVTLRCSSQSGHNTVSWYQQALGQGPQFIFQYYREEENGRGNFPPRFSGLQFPNYSSELNVNALELDDSALYLCASSQQGINTGELFFGEGSRLTVL.